The TCR beta chain under discussion was sequenced for a study of T cell clusters in autoimmune cytopenias. In the study overall: TRB sequencing had a median about 52,000 reads and about 2,400 distinct clonotypes per sample. General study findings and limits: Compared with active autoimmune hepatitis patients, healthy donors showed almost three-fold more exclusive TRB clusters. Physiological T cell clusters of healthy donors were apparently absent in primary autoimmune cytopenia patients.

TRB was amplified from roughly 250 ng of peripheral blood genomic DNA per sample. Germline CDR1 reads LNHDA; CDR2 reads SQIVND (reference sequence). This CDR3 comprises 16 residues. TRB rearrangements were amplified by touch-down multiplex PCR with mixed TRB-A/B primers. TCRdb re-called the multiplex PCR reads; one entry per CDR3 protein, DNA not given. The sample table includes roughly 3,900 distinct CDR3 sequences. This clonotype shows up as medium-sized by frequency. Its antigen is still unknown. The chain links TRBV19 to TRBJ2-3; the D gene TCRdb calls, TRBD1, cannot be checked with no DNA. Sample: peripheral blood. The TCR sequence derives from a human donor with an autoimmune cytopenia or autoimmune hepatitis (not recorded which). CDR3 sequence: CASSISGTGGTDTQYF.